The 3 T cell receptor beta chains in this list originate from one sample, sequenced in a study of identical twins. Each CDR3 protein is one row after TCRdb ran MiXCR on the 5' RACE reads. The sample lists fewer than 350,000 distinct CDR3 sequences, roughly 8.6% occurring once. These data are also associated with another study on yellow fever vaccine responses in identical twins.

What was sequenced was memory (CD45RO+) T cells sorted from blood. These receptor sequences come from a woman younger than 35 in good health.

Many counts were recorded for this clonotype. The chain employs TRBV4-1 and TRBJ1-3; maybe TRBD1 (5 bases). This CDR3 region has 17 residues. Germline V lookup: CDR1 MGHRA, CDR2 YSYEKL. V was pared by 3 bases and J by 0 bases, with 15 bases between. CDR3: CASSQAKSGLSGNTIYF. The CDR3, as DNA: TGCGCCAGCAGCCAGGCTAAGTCGGGGCTCTCTGGAAACACCATATATTTT.

This clonotype turned up a few times. J is TRBJ2-3 and V is TRBV6-1; no reliable D call. The CDR3 contains 16 residues. Germline V gene data show CDR1 as MNHNS and CDR2 as SASEGT. The V end was cut by 5 bases, the J end by 0 bases, with 15 bases between. The CDR3 spells CASSPRTPHSTDTQYF. DNA for the CDR3: TGTGCCAGCAGTCCACGTACTCCGCATAGCACAGATACGCAGTATTTT.

The genes are TRBV6-1 and TRBJ1-6; D is uncertain. This CDR3 has 15 amino acids. Trimming removed 1 base at V and 6 bases at J, with 10 bases between. Germline values: CDR1 MNHNS, CDR2 SASEGT. CDR3 sequence reads: CASSEGYERNSPLHF. The CDR3 DNA sequence: TGTGCCAGCAGTGAAGGTTATGAGCGTAATTCACCCCTCCACTTT.